The source of this T cell receptor beta chain is a study of T cell responses to AZD1222 COVID-19 vaccine. Findings and limits, study-wide: Repertoire sampling occurred only after the peak T cell response. White British donors predominated, females outnumbered males, and clonal diversity was possibly underestimated.

TCRdb's copy holds only in-frame clones and misses some; the assay was immunoSEQ multiplex PCR. The sample includes about 140,000 clones, approximately 92% of them seen just once. The CDR3 extends over 13 amino acids. V shed 8 bases and J 8 bases; nucleotides not matched to a gene: 8. Per the germline V gene, CDR1 is LGHDT and CDR2 is YNNKEL (reference sequence). Investigators merged groups given second doses at roughly 4 or roughly 12 weeks. About this clone itself: Its antigen is not known.

The rearrangement joins TRBV3-1 (or the pseudogene TRBV3-2) to TRBJ1-2; the match to TRBD1 covers 10 bases. Sequenced here: peripheral blood, sampled 28 days after the second AZD1222 dose. The sequence came from an adult who received the AZD1222 COVID-19 vaccine. This chain's CDR3 is CASERQGAAGYTF. CDR3 nucleotide sequence: TGTGCCAGCGAGAGACAGGGGGCGGCCGGCTACACCTTC.